This T cell receptor beta chain is from a study of T cell responses to AZD1222 COVID-19 vaccine. Study-wide points: Receipt of two AZD1222 doses was followed by a rise in Spike-specific TCR breadth and depth. Unmutated regions of variants are reportedly targeted by nearly half of spike-specific TCRs. At baseline, seropositivity was found in only a handful of AZD1222 recipients. It should be noted that donors were predominantly white British and more often female, and clonal diversity was possibly underestimated.

The CDR3 runs to 16 residues. Trimming pared 2 bases from V and 5 bases from J, leaving 15 bases between. Germline V lookup: CDR1 MNHEY, CDR2 SVGAGI. As concerns this clone: What it recognizes is unknown.

The protocol was immunoSEQ multiplex PCR, while the TCRdb copy is restricted to in-frame clones and leaves out a portion. The sample consists of some 130,000 clones, around 90% of them appearing once. This specimen consisted of peripheral blood, obtained on day 0 of AZD1222 vaccination. The rearrangement uses TRBV6-5 and TRBJ1-4; D is ambiguous. This sequence was found in an adult in good health. CDR3: CASSYVPGGGNEKLFF. CDR3 sequence (DNA): TGTGCCAGCAGTTACGTCCCGGGAGGTGGGAATGAAAAACTGTTTTTT.